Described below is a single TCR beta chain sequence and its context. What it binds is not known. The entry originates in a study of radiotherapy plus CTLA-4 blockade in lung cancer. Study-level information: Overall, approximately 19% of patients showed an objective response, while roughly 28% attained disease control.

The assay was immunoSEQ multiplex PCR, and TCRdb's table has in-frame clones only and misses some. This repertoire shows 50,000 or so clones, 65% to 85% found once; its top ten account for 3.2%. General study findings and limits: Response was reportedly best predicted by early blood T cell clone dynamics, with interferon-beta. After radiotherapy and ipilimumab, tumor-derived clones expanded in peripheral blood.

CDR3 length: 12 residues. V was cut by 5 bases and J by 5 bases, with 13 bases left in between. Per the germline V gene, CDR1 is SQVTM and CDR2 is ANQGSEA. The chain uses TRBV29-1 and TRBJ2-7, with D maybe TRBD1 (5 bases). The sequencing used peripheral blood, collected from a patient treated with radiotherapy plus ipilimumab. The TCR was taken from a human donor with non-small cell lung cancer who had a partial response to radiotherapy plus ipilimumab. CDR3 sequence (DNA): TGCAGCGTTCGGCAGGGAATGAACGAGCAGTACTTC. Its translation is CSVRQGMNEQYF.